This T cell receptor (beta chain) was identified during a study of shared clonotypes between healthy human individuals. Germline V gives CDR1 LNHDA, CDR2 SQIVND (reference sequence). Losses at the gene ends were 6 bases for V and 0 bases for J; bases not matched to a gene: 4. CDR3 length: 14 amino acids. The study, taken as a whole, reports: There were few donors, and this limited the genetic and exposure-history diversity represented.

Recent vaccinations or acute infections were absent in the healthy HIV-negative adult donors. The study separated CD4+ cells into CD45RA+ naive and CD45RA-negative memory subsets. On this clone: Its antigen is not identified.

TCRdb's table, derived via immunoSEQ multiplex PCR, lists solely in-frame clones and lacks some. Of roughly 300,000 clones in the sample, more than 60% were seen once. The receptor was derived from a man aged 30-40 years in good health. The chain recombines TRBV19 with TRBJ2-7, with 8 nucleotides matching TRBD2. Sequences were obtained from memory CD4+ T cells sorted from blood. Subset indicated: CD45RA-negative fraction. This CDR3 is CASSGRGSSYEQYF. The DNA of the CDR3 is TGTGCCAGTAGCGGGAGGGGTAGCTCCTACGAGCAGTACTTC.